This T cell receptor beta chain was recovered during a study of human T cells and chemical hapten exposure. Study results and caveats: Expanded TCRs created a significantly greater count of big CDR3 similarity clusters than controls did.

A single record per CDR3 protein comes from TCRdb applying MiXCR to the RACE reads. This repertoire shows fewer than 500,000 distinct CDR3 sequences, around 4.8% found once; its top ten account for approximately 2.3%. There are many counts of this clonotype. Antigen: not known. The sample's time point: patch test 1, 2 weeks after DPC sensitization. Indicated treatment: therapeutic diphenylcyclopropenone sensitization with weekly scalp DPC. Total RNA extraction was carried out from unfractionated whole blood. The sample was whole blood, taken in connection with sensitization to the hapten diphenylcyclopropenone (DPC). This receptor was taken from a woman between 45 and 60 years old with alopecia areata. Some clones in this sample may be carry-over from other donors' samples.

CDR3 loop: CASSQDRGLNSGNTIYF. The CDR3 DNA sequence: TGTGCCAGCAGCCAAGATCGGGGGCTCAACTCTGGAAACACCATATATTTT. The chain couples TRBV3-1 to TRBJ1-3; TRBD1 might be the D (6 bases). V dropped 0 bases and J dropped 0 bases, with 12 bases sitting between them. The CDR3 totals 17 residues. The germline V gene encodes CDR1 LGHDT and CDR2 YNNKEL (reference sequence).